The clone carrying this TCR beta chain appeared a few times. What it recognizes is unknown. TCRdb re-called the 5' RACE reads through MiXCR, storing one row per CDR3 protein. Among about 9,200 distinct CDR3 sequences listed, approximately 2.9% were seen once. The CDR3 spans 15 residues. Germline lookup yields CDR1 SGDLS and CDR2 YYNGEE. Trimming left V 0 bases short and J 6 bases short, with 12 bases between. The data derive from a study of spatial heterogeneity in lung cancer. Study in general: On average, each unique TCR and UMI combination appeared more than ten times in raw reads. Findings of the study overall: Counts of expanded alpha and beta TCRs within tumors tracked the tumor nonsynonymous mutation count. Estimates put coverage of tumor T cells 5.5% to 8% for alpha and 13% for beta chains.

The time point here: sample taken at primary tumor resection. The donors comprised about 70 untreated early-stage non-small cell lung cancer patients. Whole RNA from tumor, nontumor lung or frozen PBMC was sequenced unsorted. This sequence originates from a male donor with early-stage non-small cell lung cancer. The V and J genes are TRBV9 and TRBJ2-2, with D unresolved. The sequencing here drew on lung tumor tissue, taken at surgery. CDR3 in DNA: TGTGCCAGCAGCGTAGAAGGATTTTTTCCCGGGGAGCTGTTTTTT. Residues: CASSVEGFFPGELFF. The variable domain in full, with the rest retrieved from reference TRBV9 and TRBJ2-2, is DSGVTQTPKHLITATGQRVTLRCSPRSGDLSVYWYQQSLDQGLQFLIQYYNGEERAKGNILERFSAQQFPDLHSELNLSSLELGDSALYFCASSVEGFFPGELFFGEGSRLTVL.